Below are 8 T cell receptor beta chains sequenced from a single sample in a study of blood T cells in healthy people across ages. The second PCR ran roughly 6 to 11 cycles with a sample-barcoded 5' primer and J-beta primers. TCRdb redid the calling of the 5' RACE reads with MiXCR, one entry per CDR3 protein. Here the sample spans 1.5 million to 2 million distinct CDR3 sequences, around 40% being singletons. Sequencing was carried out using blood. These receptors were collected from a human donor in good health.

The rearrangement joins TRBV12-3 or TRBV12-4 to TRBJ2-7, with TRBD2 as a possible D gene (5 bases). The CDR3 covers 15 residues. V gave up 2 bases and J gave up 1 base, with 12 bases separating them. Written as DNA, the CDR3 is TGTGCCAGCAGTTTAATCGGGGAGACTTCCTACGAGCAGTACTTC. Translation: CASSLIGETSYEQYF.

This clonotype was counted only a few times. The chain combines TRBV7-2 with TRBJ2-7, with a possible D match to TRBD1 (6 bases). The CDR3 length is 14 residues. Trimming removed 3 bases at V and 2 bases at J, with 11 bases between. The V gene's germline CDR1 is SGHTA and CDR2 FQGNSA. This CDR3 is CASSLGHSTYEQYF. CDR3 in DNA: TGTGCCAGCAGCTTGGGACACTCCACCTACGAGCAGTACTTC.

The rearrangement joins TRBV20-1 to TRBJ1-2; 8 nucleotides align to TRBD1. Germline loops: CDR1 DFQATT, CDR2 SNEGSKA (reference sequence). The CDR3 has 17 amino acids. V was clipped by 5 bases and J by 0 bases; unmatched bases: 14. The chain's CDR3 is CSARPGTGEPSNYGYTF. The CDR3 nucleotides read TGCAGTGCTCGCCCGGGGACAGGAGAGCCTTCTAACTATGGCTACACCTTC.

The J gene is TRBJ2-6, the V gene TRBV12-3 or TRBV12-4; the match to TRBD2 covers 12 bases. This CDR3 spans 19 amino acids. The trim removed 5 bases at V and 1 base at J, leaving 9 bases unmatched. The chain's CDR3 is CASSPHGLAGLSGANVLTF. In DNA form, the CDR3 reads TGTGCCAGCAGTCCGCACGGACTAGCGGGGTTATCTGGGGCCAACGTCCTGACTTTC.

This sequence joins TRBV7-6 and TRBJ1-1; possible D gene TRBD1, 5 bases. This CDR3 comprises 14 residues. The germline V gene has CDR1 SGHVS and CDR2 FNYEAQ. Deletions cut 4 bases from V and 4 bases from J, with 13 bases between. CDR3: CASSWAGGGTEAFF. The CDR3 DNA reads TGTGCCAGCAGCTGGGCCGGGGGGGGCACTGAAGCTTTCTTT.

A remark on this clonotype: The junction departs from germline at one end; a sequencing error may be responsible. The V and J genes are TRBV20-1 and TRBJ1-1; D perhaps matches TRBD1 (5 bases). The CDR3 totals 14 residues. Germline V gene data show CDR1 as DFQATT and CDR2 as SNEGSKA (reference sequence). The CDR3 sequence is CSARDATGGAEAFF. The CDR3 DNA reads as TGTAGTGCTAGAGATGCGACCGGGGGGGCTGAAGCTTTCTTT.

A few counts support this clonotype. This rearrangement joins TRBV12-3 or TRBV12-4 to TRBJ1-2, with D uncertain. Trimming cost V 2 bases and J 4 bases, with 23 bases left between them. The CDR3 has 18 residues. As DNA, the CDR3 is TGTGCCAGCAGTTTAAATCTCCGCTTAGACCAAAACATCTATGGCTACACCTTC. It translates to CASSLNLRLDQNIYGYTF.

This clonotype appeared a few times. The gene calls are TRBV9 and TRBJ1-2; the match to TRBD1 covers 11 bases. V trimming: 0 bases; J trimming: 4 bases; junction bases outside the gene matches: 5. This CDR3 comprises 16 residues. Germline-derived CDR1 and CDR2 are SGDLS and YYNGEE. The CDR3 reads CASSVGWDRGSYGYTF. CDR3 coding DNA: TGTGCCAGCAGCGTAGGGTGGGACAGGGGGTCCTATGGCTACACCTTC.